These 30 T cell receptor beta chains were sequenced from one sample in a study of control samples from healthy donors and cancer patients. TCRdb's copy holds only in-frame clones and misses some; the assay was immunoSEQ multiplex PCR. This table has more than 75,000 clones, around three quarters appearing once. Sequenced material: blood. The receptor source for this set is a woman in her 30s in good health.

The genes are TRBV9 and TRBJ1-1; 10 nucleotides match TRBD1. From germline, CDR1 is SGDLS and CDR2 YYNGEE. With 3 bases clipped from V and 6 bases from J, the junction kept 5 bases outside the gene matches. The CDR3 consists of 14 residues. CDR3 DNA: TGTGCCAGCAGCGCTAGACAGGGGGCGTCTGAAGCTTTCTTT. It yields the protein CASSARQGASEAFF.

This chain uses TRBV6-2 or TRBV6-3 with TRBJ2-2; perhaps TRBD2 as D (7 bases). V lost 5 bases, J lost 4 bases, and 14 bases lay in between. The CDR3 is 15 amino acids. Germline V gene data show CDR1 as MNHEY and CDR2 as SVGEGT. This chain's CDR3 is CASSRGGPVTGELFF. The CDR3 DNA reads as TGTGCCAGCAGTAGGGGGGGGCCAGTCACCGGGGAGCTGTTTTTT.

The rearrangement uses TRBV12-3 or TRBV12-4 and TRBJ1-2; D remains unclear. V was cut by 6 bases and J by 7 bases, with 12 bases left in between. The CDR3 runs 12 residues. CDR3 loop: CASRPALGGYTF. The CDR3 DNA sequence: TGTGCCAGCAGACCGGCCCTTGGTGGCTACACCTTC.

The rearrangement joins TRBV4-3 to TRBJ1-4; no reliable D call. The CDR3 spans 16 residues. The germline gives CDR1 LGHNA, CDR2 YSLEER. Deletions cut 1 base from V and 0 bases from J, with 9 bases between. The CDR3 protein is CASSQGRTATNEKLFF. In DNA form, the CDR3 reads TGCGCCAGCAGCCAAGGGAGGACTGCAACTAATGAAAAACTGTTTTTT.

The chain links TRBV29-1 to TRBJ2-2; 9 bases match TRBD1. The CDR3 has 14 amino acids. Germline V lookup: CDR1 SQVTM, CDR2 ANQGSEA. Trimming took 6 bases from V and 0 from J; bases not matched to a gene: 2. CDR3 sequence reads: CSVGQGPNTGELFF. The CDR3, as DNA: TGCAGCGTCGGACAGGGGCCGAACACCGGGGAGCTGTTTTTT.

The J gene is TRBJ1-2, the V gene TRBV6-5, with TRBD1 matching 7 bases. J lost 0 bases, V lost 4 bases, and 5 bases had no gene match. CDR1 MNHEY and CDR2 SVGAGI come from the germline V gene. This CDR3 spans 15 amino acids. The CDR3, as DNA: TGTGCCAGCAGTTCACCGGGACAGTCTAACTATGGCTACACCTTC. Protein product: CASSSPGQSNYGYTF.

This clone was seen only a few times. This chain uses TRBV11-3 with TRBJ1-2; D possibly corresponds to TRBD1 (5 bases). V dropped 5 bases and J dropped 0 bases, with 22 bases sitting between them. Germline CDR1 SGHNT, CDR2 YENEEA. This CDR3 region has 18 residues. In DNA form, the CDR3 reads TGTGCCAGCAGCCATCGATTAAGACCGGGACGGACTAACTATGGCTACACCTTC. This codes for CASSHRLRPGRTNYGYTF.

CDR3 coding DNA: TGTGCCAGCAGCTTAAGGACAGGGTACTATGGCTACACCTTC. It specifies CASSLRTGYYGYTF. The rearrangement uses TRBV7-8 and TRBJ1-2; 8 bases are shared with TRBD1. Germline V gene data show CDR1 as SGHVS and CDR2 as FQNEAQ. The V segment lost 2 bases and the J segment 3 bases; nucleotides outside the gene matches: 2. CDR3 size: 14 residues.

This clone has a handful of counts. V is TRBV30 and J is TRBJ2-1; 13 nucleotides align to TRBD2. This CDR3 spans 19 amino acids. Unmatched junction bases numbered 8, after V lost 0 bases and J lost 0 bases. CDR1 and CDR2 from the germline V gene are GTSNPN and SVGIG (reference sequence). CDR3 sequence reads: CAWSVLGLAGAGSYNEQFF. The CDR3 region has the DNA TGTGCCTGGAGTGTACTTGGACTAGCGGGGGCTGGCTCCTACAATGAGCAGTTCTTC.

The gene calls are TRBV6-6 and TRBJ1-1; a possible D gene is TRBD1 (5 bases). Per the germline V gene, CDR1 is MNHNY and CDR2 is SVGAGI (reference sequence). Trimming cost V 2 bases and J 1 base, with 8 bases left between them. The length of the CDR3 is 14 residues. The CDR3 sequence: CASSYGDRNTEAFF. For the CDR3, the DNA is TGTGCCAGCAGTTACGGCGACAGGAACACTGAAGCTTTCTTT.

This clone was seen only a few times. The V gene is TRBV4-1, the J gene TRBJ2-7, with D maybe TRBD1 (5 bases). This CDR3 comprises 15 residues. V gave up 0 bases and J gave up 2 bases, with 11 bases separating them. Germline values: CDR1 MGHRA, CDR2 YSYEKL. CDR3: CASSQEGRTPYEQYF. The CDR3 region has the DNA TGCGCCAGCAGCCAAGAGGGGCGGACGCCCTACGAGCAGTACTTC.

This chain joins TRBV5-1 and TRBJ1-6; D ambiguous. CDR1 and CDR2 (germline): SGHRS, YFSETQ. The V end lost 0 bases, the J end lost 9 bases, and 7 bases lay between the germline ends. This CDR3 spans 13 amino acids. The CDR3 reads CASSLAGSSPLHF. CDR3 bases: TGCGCCAGCAGCTTGGCCGGGAGTTCACCCCTCCACTTT.

The V gene is TRBV7-6, the J gene TRBJ1-6, with 7 nucleotides matching TRBD1. The V gene end was trimmed by 3 bases and the J gene end by 5 bases; junction bases not matched to a gene: 7. The CDR3 sequence is 16 residues long. Per the germline V gene, CDR1 is SGHVS and CDR2 is FNYEAQ. Here the CDR3 DNA reads TGTGCCAGCAGCTTGAAAAGGGGGACAGATAATTCACCCCTCCACTTT. This gives the protein CASSLKRGTDNSPLHF.

This chain links TRBV5-5 with TRBJ2-1; D assignment may be TRBD1 or TRBD2 (5 bases each). This CDR3 has 13 residues. Germline CDR1 is SGHKS and CDR2 is YYEKEE (reference sequence). V lost 3 bases and J 6 bases, leaving 10 bases between the germline ends. CDR3 in amino acids: CASSSGPTNEQFF. In DNA form, the CDR3 reads TGTGCCAGCAGCTCGGGACCTACCAATGAGCAGTTCTTC.

This chain joins TRBV4-3 and TRBJ2-7; D is ambiguous. Deletions cut 0 bases from V and 3 bases from J, with 12 bases between. CDR3 length: 15 amino acids. CDR1 and CDR2 (germline): LGHNA, YSLEER. This CDR3 is CASSQDETELYEQYF. The CDR3 DNA reads TGCGCCAGCAGCCAAGATGAAACGGAGCTCTACGAGCAGTACTTC.

This chain links TRBV30 with TRBJ1-5; D might be TRBD1 (6 bases). The CDR3 runs 13 residues. Germline assignment: CDR1 GTSNPN and CDR2 SVGIG (reference sequence). Trimming shortened V by 2 bases and J by 3 bases, and 8 bases separated the two germline ends. CDR3 in amino acids: CAWSTGNNQPQHF. CDR3 DNA sequence: TGTGCCTGGAGTACAGGGAACAATCAGCCCCAGCATTTT.

The chain uses TRBV6-4 and TRBJ1-2; D gene uncertain. CDR3 length: 14 residues. CDR1 is MRHNA, CDR2 SNTAGT, per germline. V lost 0 bases and J 4 bases, leaving 9 bases between the germline ends. CDR3 sequence: CASSDSVWGYGYTF. The CDR3 nucleotides are TGTGCCAGCAGTGACTCGGTCTGGGGCTATGGCTACACCTTC.

The chain joins TRBV3-1 (or the pseudogene TRBV3-2) to TRBJ1-6; 8 bases line up with TRBD1. The CDR3 is 14 amino acids. From germline, CDR1 is LGHDT and CDR2 YNNKEL (reference sequence). V shed 5 bases, J shed 10 bases, and the junction held 7 bases outside the gene matches. CDR3 region: CASSSLGQGSPLHF. In DNA form, the CDR3 reads TGTGCCAGCAGCTCGTTAGGACAGGGCTCACCCCTCCACTTT.

The chain links TRBV28 to TRBJ1-2; D gene unclear. Germline CDR1 reads MDHEN; CDR2 reads SYDVKM. The CDR3 consists of 12 residues. Trimming took off 2 bases at V and 0 bases at J, with 1 base between the two ends. The CDR3 DNA sequence: TGTGCCAGCAGTTTAGCTAACTATGGCTACACCTTC. Encoded protein: CASSLANYGYTF.

This sequence joins TRBV2 and TRBJ1-6; possible D gene TRBD1, 5 bases. Per the germline V gene, CDR1 is SNHLY and CDR2 is FYNNEI. The V end was cut by 3 bases, the J end by 2 bases, with 17 bases between. CDR3 size: 18 residues. In DNA, the CDR3 is TGTGCCAGCAGTGACTTTCCAGGGTCCGCCGCCTATAATTCACCCCTCCACTTT. Translation gives CASSDFPGSAAYNSPLHF.

The genes are TRBV6-2 or TRBV6-3 and TRBJ1-5; D gene ambiguous. Germline CDR1 is MNHEY and CDR2 is SVGEGT. The CDR3 is 15 residues long. V dropped 6 bases and J dropped 2 bases, with 14 bases sitting between them. Here the CDR3 reads CASSSPGKGNQPQHF. DNA for the CDR3: TGTGCCAGCAGCTCCCCGGGGAAGGGCAATCAGCCCCAGCATTTT.

The chain joins TRBV30 to TRBJ1-5; tentative D call: TRBD1 (5 bases). Germline lookup yields CDR1 GTSNPN and CDR2 SVGIG (reference sequence). The CDR3 is 14 residues long. With 0 bases removed from V and 2 bases from J, the gap between germline ends came to 8 bases. CDR3 residues: CAWSVQGGNQPQHF. As DNA, the CDR3 is TGTGCCTGGAGTGTACAAGGGGGCAATCAGCCCCAGCATTTT.

This chain links TRBV9 with TRBJ1-4; 7 bases agree with TRBD1. Germline CDR1 SGDLS, CDR2 YYNGEE. This CDR3 has 15 amino acids. The V segment lost 4 bases and the J segment 7 bases; nucleotides outside the gene matches: 10. The CDR3 region is CASSPHRGRGEKLFF. DNA of the CDR3: TGTGCCAGCAGCCCCCACAGGGGAAGAGGTGAAAAACTGTTTTTT.

The chain joins TRBV18 to TRBJ1-1, with D unresolved. The germline V and J ends were trimmed by 6 bases and 4 bases, with 9 bases remaining between them. CDR1 KGHSH and CDR2 LQKENI come from the germline V gene. This CDR3 has 12 residues. The chain's CDR3 is CASSGRSTEAFF. The CDR3 DNA sequence: TGTGCCAGCTCGGGAAGGAGCACTGAAGCTTTCTTT.

The chain is built from TRBV3-1 (or the pseudogene TRBV3-2) and TRBJ2-1, with D possibly being TRBD1 (6 bases). This CDR3 comprises 15 residues. The germline V gene encodes CDR1 LGHDT and CDR2 YNNKEL (reference sequence). V was trimmed by 3 bases and J by 4 bases, leaving 13 bases between them. In DNA, the CDR3 is TGTGCCAGCAGCCAGAGGGGGACGAGTTACAATGAGCAGTTCTTC. The encoded protein is CASSQRGTSYNEQFF.

This clone has only one observation. This chain links TRBV6-6 with TRBJ2-1; TRBD1 agrees at 9 bases. CDR3 length: 14 residues. Germline values: CDR1 MNHNY, CDR2 SVGAGI (reference sequence). Unmatched junction bases numbered 10, after V lost 9 bases and J lost 7 bases. CDR3 DNA: TGTGCCAGTGGACCGGGACAGGGCGTAAATGAGCAGTTCTTC. This translates into CASGPGQGVNEQFF.

The chain links TRBV10-2 to TRBJ2-5; 13 bases match TRBD2. Trimming cost V 6 bases and J 5 bases; bases outside gene matches: 6. The V gene's germline CDR1 is WSHSY and CDR2 SAAADI. The CDR3 runs 15 residues. The CDR3: CASRGLAGNWETQYF. CDR3 bases: TGCGCCAGCAGGGGACTAGCGGGGAATTGGGAGACCCAGTACTTC.

The rearrangement uses TRBV7-2 and TRBJ1-2, with D perhaps TRBD1 (6 bases). V lost 5 bases to trimming and J lost 5 bases, with 18 bases between them. The CDR3 covers 15 residues. Per germline, CDR1 SGHTA and CDR2 FQGNSA. The CDR3 region has the DNA TGTGCCAGCAGCACAAAGGGGGAGTCTCTTTATGGCTACACCTTC. Translating it yields CASSTKGESLYGYTF.

The rearrangement links TRBV5-1 to TRBJ2-3; 10 bases map to TRBD2. Trimming cost V 6 bases and J 2 bases; bases outside gene matches: 12. Germline V gives CDR1 SGHRS, CDR2 YFSETQ. The CDR3 spans 17 residues. This chain's CDR3 is CASTISSGGAFTDTQYF. CDR3 DNA: TGCGCCAGCACCATTTCCAGCGGGGGGGCCTTCACAGATACGCAGTATTTT.

The V and J genes are TRBV30 and TRBJ1-2, with D tentatively TRBD1 (5 bases). Trimming removed 0 bases from V and 4 bases from J, with 12 bases in between. Germline assignment: CDR1 GTSNPN and CDR2 SVGIG (reference sequence). The CDR3 spans 14 residues. CDR3 in DNA: TGTGCCTGGAGTGTACCGGCAGGGAGCTATGGCTACACCTTC. It encodes CAWSVPAGSYGYTF. Complete variable domain (other parts from reference TRBV30 and TRBJ1-2): SQTIHQWPATLVQPVGSPLSLECTVEGTSNPNLYWYRQAAGRGLQLLFYSVGIGQISSEVPQNLSASRPQDRQFILSSKKLLLSDSGFYLCAWSVPAGSYGYTFGSGTRLTVV.